The TCR beta chain described here comes from a study of relationships among human T cell subsets. Study observations and caveats: A CD4+CD8+ double-positive population could not be excluded by bead sorting. Over 60% of CD8+ cytotoxic sequences came from clones with over 100 reads.

TCR alpha and beta CDR3s were amplified from mRNA by semiquantitative ARM-PCR. In ARM-PCR, communal superprimers followed tagged nested gene-specific primers for exponential amplification. Nested primers were removed by exonuclease before the second PCR round. TCRdb re-called the multiplex PCR reads with MiXCR, one entry per CDR3 protein. This table holds 7,000 or so distinct CDR3 sequences, roughly 68% found once. The sample holds a few counts of this clonotype. Its specificity is unknown. From pooled CD4+ and CD8+ T cells, anti-CD45RA microbeads isolated naive plus transitional cells. Magnetic beads coated with subset-specific antibodies isolated the T cell subsets. Trimming shortened V by 5 bases and J by 5 bases, and 16 bases separated the two germline ends. Germline-derived CDR1 and CDR2 are SQVTM and ANQGSEA. This CDR3 contains 14 residues.

The sequenced material came from naive and transitional (CD45RA+) T cells sorted from blood. The chain recombines TRBV29-1 with TRBJ1-5; D ambiguous. The TCR comes from a man aged 40-49 years in good health. The CDR3 DNA reads TGCAGCGTTATGGTAGGAGGTACTGATCAGCCCCAGCATTTT. Residues: CSVMVGGTDQPQHF.